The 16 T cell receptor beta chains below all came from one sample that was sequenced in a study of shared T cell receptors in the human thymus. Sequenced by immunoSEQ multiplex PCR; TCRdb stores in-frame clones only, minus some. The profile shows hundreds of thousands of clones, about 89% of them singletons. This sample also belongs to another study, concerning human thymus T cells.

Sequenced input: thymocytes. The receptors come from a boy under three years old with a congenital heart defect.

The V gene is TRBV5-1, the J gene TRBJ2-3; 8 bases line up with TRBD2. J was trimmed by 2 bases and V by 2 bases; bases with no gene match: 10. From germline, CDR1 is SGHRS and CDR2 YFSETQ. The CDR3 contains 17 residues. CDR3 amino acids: CASSFLWAGGNTDTQYF. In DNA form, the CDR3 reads TGCGCCAGCAGCTTCCTGTGGGCGGGAGGAAACACAGATACGCAGTATTTT.

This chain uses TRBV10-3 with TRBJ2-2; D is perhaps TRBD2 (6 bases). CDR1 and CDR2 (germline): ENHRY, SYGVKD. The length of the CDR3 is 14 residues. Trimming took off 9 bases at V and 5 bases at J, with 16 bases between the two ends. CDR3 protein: CAIEGGKQTGELFF. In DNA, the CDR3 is TGTGCCATAGAAGGCGGGAAACAGACCGGGGAGCTGTTTTTT.

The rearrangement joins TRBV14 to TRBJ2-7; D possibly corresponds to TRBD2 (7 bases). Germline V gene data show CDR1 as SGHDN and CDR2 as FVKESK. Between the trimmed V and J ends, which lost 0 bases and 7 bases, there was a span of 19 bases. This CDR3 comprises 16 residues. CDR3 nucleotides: TGTGCCAGCAGCCAAGATACGGGCGGGGGCCATGAAGAGCAGTACTTC. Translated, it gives CASSQDTGGGHEEQYF.

As DNA, the CDR3 is TGTGCCAGCAGCTACAGAGATACGCAGTATTTT. It yields the protein CASSYRDTQYF. The V call is TRBV7-2, the J call TRBJ2-3; D gene unclear. The CDR3 sequence is 11 residues long. Germline V gives CDR1 SGHTA, CDR2 FQGNSA. The V end was cut by 4 bases, the J end by 5 bases, with 4 bases between.

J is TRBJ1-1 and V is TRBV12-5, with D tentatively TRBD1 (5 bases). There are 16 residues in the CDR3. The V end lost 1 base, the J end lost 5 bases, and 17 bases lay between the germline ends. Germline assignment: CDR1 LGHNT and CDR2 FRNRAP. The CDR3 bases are TGTGCTAGTGGTTTGGCGACCTCAGGGCGGGGGACTGAAGCTTTCTTT. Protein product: CASGLATSGRGTEAFF.

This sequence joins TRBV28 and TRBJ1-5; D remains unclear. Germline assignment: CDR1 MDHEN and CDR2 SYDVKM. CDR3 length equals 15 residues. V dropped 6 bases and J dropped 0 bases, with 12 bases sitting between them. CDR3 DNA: TGTGCCAGCAGCCAACCCACAAATAGCAATCAGCCCCAGCATTTT. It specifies CASSQPTNSNQPQHF.

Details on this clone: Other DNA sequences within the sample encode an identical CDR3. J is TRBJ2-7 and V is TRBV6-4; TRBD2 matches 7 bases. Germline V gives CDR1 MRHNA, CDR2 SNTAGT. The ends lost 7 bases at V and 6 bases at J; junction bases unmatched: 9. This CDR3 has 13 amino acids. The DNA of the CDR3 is TGTGCCAGCAATCGGGGGGAGAAGTTCGAGCAGTACTTC. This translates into CASNRGEKFEQYF.

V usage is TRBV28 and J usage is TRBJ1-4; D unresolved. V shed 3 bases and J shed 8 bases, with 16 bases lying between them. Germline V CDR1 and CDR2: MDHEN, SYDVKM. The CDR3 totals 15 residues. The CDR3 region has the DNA TGTGCCAGCAGTTTTCCTGGGGAGGGTGGGGAAAAACTGTTTTTT. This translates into CASSFPGEGGEKLFF.

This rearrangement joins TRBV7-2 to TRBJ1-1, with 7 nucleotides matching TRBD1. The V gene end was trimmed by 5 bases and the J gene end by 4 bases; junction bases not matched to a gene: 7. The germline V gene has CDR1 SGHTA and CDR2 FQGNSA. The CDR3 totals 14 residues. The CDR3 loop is CASSARGVSTEAFF. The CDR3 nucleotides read TGTGCCAGCAGCGCCAGGGGGGTCAGCACTGAAGCTTTCTTT. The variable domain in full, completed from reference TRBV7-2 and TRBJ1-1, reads GAGVSQSPSNKVTEKGKDVELRCDPISGHTALYWYRQSLGQGLEFLIYFQGNSAPDKSGLPSDRFSAERTGGSVSTLTIQRTQQEDSAVYLCASSARGVSTEAFFGQGTRLTVV.

CDR3 nucleotides: TGTGCCAGCAACAGGTCTAATGAAAAACTGTTTTTT. Its translation is CASNRSNEKLFF. The gene calls are TRBV28 and TRBJ1-4; a possible D gene is TRBD1 (5 bases). Trimming removed 7 bases from V and 3 bases from J, with 6 bases in between. The germline CDR1 and CDR2 sequences are MDHEN and SYDVKM. This CDR3 has 12 amino acids.

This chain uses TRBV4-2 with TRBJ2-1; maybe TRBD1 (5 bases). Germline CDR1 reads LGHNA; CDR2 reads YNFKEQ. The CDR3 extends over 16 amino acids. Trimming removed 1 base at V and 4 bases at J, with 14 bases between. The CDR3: CASSQGIPGPYNEQFF. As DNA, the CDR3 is TGTGCCAGCAGCCAAGGGATCCCAGGGCCTTACAATGAGCAGTTCTTC.

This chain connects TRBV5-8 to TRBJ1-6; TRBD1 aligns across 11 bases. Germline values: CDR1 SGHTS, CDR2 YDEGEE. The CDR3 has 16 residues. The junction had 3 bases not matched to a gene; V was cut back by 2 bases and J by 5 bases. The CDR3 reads CASSFPGQGDNSPLHF. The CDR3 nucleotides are TGTGCCAGCAGCTTCCCGGGACAGGGGGATAATTCACCCCTCCACTTT. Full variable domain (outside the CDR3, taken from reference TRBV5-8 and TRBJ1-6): EAGVTQSPTHLIKTRGQQATLRCSPISGHTSVYWYQQALGLGLQFLLWYDEGEERNRGNFPPRFSGRQFPNYSSELNVNALELEDSALYLCASSFPGQGDNSPLHFGNGTRLTVT.

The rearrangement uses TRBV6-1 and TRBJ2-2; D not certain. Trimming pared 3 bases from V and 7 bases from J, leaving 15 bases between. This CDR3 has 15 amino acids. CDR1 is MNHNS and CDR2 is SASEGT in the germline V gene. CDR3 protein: CASSDHRSNSGELFF. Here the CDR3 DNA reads TGTGCCAGCAGTGACCACAGATCAAATAGCGGGGAGCTGTTTTTT.

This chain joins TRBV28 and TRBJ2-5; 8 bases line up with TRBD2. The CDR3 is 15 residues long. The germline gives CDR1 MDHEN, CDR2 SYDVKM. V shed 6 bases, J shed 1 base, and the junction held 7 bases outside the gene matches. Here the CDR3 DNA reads TGTGCCAGCAGCCGCGGACTAGCAGTCCAAGAGACCCAGTACTTC. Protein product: CASSRGLAVQETQYF.

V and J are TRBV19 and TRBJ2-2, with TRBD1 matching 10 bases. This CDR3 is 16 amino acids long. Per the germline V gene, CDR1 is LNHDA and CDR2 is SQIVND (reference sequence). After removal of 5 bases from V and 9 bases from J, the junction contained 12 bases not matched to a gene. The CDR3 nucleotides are TGTGCCAGTAGTGGCCGAGGGACAGGGGAGCTCAGGGAGCTGTTTTTT. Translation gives CASSGRGTGELRELFF.

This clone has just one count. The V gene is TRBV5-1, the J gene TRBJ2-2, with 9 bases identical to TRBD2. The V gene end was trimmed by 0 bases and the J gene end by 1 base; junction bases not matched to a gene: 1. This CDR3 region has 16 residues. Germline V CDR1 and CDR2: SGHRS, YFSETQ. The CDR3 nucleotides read TGCGCCAGCAGCTTGGTTAGCGGGGGGAACACCGGGGAGCTGTTTTTT. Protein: CASSLVSGGNTGELFF.